This record looks at one T cell receptor beta chain sequence and its context. Data came from immunoSEQ multiplex PCR; TCRdb stores just in-frame clones and leaves some out. Altogether 95,000 to 100,000 clones are present, about nine tenths being singletons, with the ten largest covering 9.5% to 15%. This record comes from a study of siplizumab effects on memory and regulatory T cells. CDR3 size: 12 residues. Trimming left V 2 bases short and J 0 bases short, with 2 bases between. Per germline, CDR1 MDHEN and CDR2 SYDVKM. The genes are TRBV28 and TRBJ2-7; no clear D gene. The sequenced sample was non-Treg CD4+ T cells sorted from blood. The sequence came from a human donor in good health. This chain's CDR3 is CASSLTSYEQYF. As DNA, the CDR3 is TGTGCCAGCAGTTTAACCTCCTACGAGCAGTACTTC.